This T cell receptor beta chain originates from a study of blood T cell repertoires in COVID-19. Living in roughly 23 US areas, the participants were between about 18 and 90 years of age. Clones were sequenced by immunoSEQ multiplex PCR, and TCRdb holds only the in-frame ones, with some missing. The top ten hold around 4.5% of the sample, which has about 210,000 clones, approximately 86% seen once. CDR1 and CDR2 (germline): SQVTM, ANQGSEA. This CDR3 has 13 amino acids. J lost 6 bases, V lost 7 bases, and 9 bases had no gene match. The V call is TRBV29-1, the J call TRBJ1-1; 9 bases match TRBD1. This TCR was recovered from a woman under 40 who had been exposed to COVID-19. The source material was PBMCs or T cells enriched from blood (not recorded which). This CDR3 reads CSAHRTGDAEAFF. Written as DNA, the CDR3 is TGCAGCGCCCACCGGACAGGGGACGCTGAAGCTTTCTTT.